The 20 T cell receptor beta chains in this list originate from one sample, sequenced in a study of cytomegalovirus exposure and HLA in healthy donors. 60 Vbeta and 13 Jbeta primers were used in PCR. Generated by immunoSEQ multiplex PCR, the TCRdb table keeps only in-frame clones and is missing some. The sample includes around 210,000 clones, approximately 78% of them seen just once. Sequencing was performed on PBMCs. Receptor source: a boy aged 5-17 years in good health and CMV-seronegative.

V and J are TRBV25-1 and TRBJ2-3; 7 nucleotides align to TRBD2. Germline V gives CDR1 MGHDK, CDR2 SYGVNS. The CDR3 has 15 residues. The J segment lost 3 bases and the V segment lost 3 bases, leaving 6 bases of the junction unmatched. Here the CDR3 DNA reads TGTGCCAGCAGTGAGTCTAGCGGACTTACAGATACGCAGTATTTT. Translation: CASSESSGLTDTQYF.

In DNA, the CDR3 is TGTGCCAGCAGTCGGGACTACTCCTACACCTTC. Translated, it gives CASSRDYSYTF. The chain links TRBV2 to TRBJ1-2, with a possible D match to TRBD1 (5 bases). CDR1 and CDR2 (germline): SNHLY, FYNNEI. The V and J ends lost 5 bases and 10 bases respectively, with 11 bases between them. This CDR3 comprises 11 residues. The variable domain in full, with the rest retrieved from reference TRBV2 and TRBJ1-2, is EPEVTQTPSHQVTQMGQEVILRCVPISNHLYFYWYRQILGQKVEFLVSFYNNEISEKSEIFDDQFSVERPDGSNFTLKIRSTKLEDSAMYFCASSRDYSYTFGSGTRLTVV.

A single count supports this clone. The J gene is TRBJ2-1, the V gene TRBV25-1, with a possible D match to TRBD2 (5 bases). Trimming took off 6 bases at V and 8 bases at J, with 14 bases between the two ends. The CDR3 is 13 residues long. CDR1 MGHDK and CDR2 SYGVNS come from the germline V gene. The CDR3 spells CASRDLFGDEQFF. The CDR3 nucleotides read TGTGCCAGCAGGGACCTATTCGGGGATGAGCAGTTCTTC.

This clone was picked up a small number of times. The chain recombines TRBV4-1 with TRBJ1-1, with 7 bases lining up with TRBD1. V lost 8 bases to trimming and J lost 7 bases; unmatched junction nucleotides: 10. The CDR3 covers 13 residues. Germline V lookup: CDR1 MGHRA, CDR2 YSYEKL. Here the CDR3 reads CASLSPGTVEAFF. CDR3 nucleotide sequence: TGCGCCAGCCTAAGCCCCGGGACAGTTGAAGCTTTCTTT.

This clone was counted a few times. The chain employs TRBV7-7 and TRBJ2-2; tentative D call: TRBD2 (5 bases). Germline V gene sequence: CDR1 SSHAT, CDR2 FNYEAQ (reference sequence). With 5 bases removed from V and 0 bases from J, the gap between germline ends came to 10 bases. CDR3 length: 15 residues. This CDR3 is CASSPRGTNTGELFF. CDR3 nucleotides: TGTGCCAGCAGCCCCCGGGGTACGAACACCGGGGAGCTGTTTTTT. Drawing the rest from reference TRBV7-7 and TRBJ2-2, the complete variable domain is GAGVSQSPRYKVTKRGQDVTLRCDPISSHATLYWYQQALGQGPEFLTYFNYEAQPDKSGLPSDRFSAERPEGSISTLTIQRTEQRDSAMYRCASSPRGTNTGELFFGEGSRLTVL.

V is TRBV29-1 and J is TRBJ2-7; no clear D gene. Per the germline V gene, CDR1 is SQVTM and CDR2 is ANQGSEA. This CDR3 has 15 residues. The V end was cut by 4 bases, the J end by 1 base, with 17 bases between. CDR3 DNA: TGCAGCGTTGGTTCCCAGGCCCTGAATTCCTACGAGCAGTACTTC. This sequence encodes CSVGSQALNSYEQYF.

This clone came up once. This same CDR3 is encoded by further DNA sequences in the sample. CDR3 loop: CASSEDRGTEAFF. CDR3 DNA sequence: TGTGCCAGCAGTGAAGACAGGGGGACTGAAGCTTTCTTT. The chain couples TRBV6-1 to TRBJ1-1; 8 bases match TRBD1. Germline V CDR1 and CDR2: MNHNS, SASEGT. The CDR3 is 13 residues long. V shed 1 base, J shed 5 bases, and the junction held 0 bases outside the gene matches.

This sequence joins TRBV11-3 and TRBJ2-7; 7 bases align to TRBD2. This CDR3 is 15 amino acids long. The germline CDR1 and CDR2 sequences are SGHNT and YENEEA. Unmatched junction bases numbered 2, after V lost 0 bases and J lost 0 bases. This chain's CDR3 is CASSLDGGSSYEQYF. In nucleotides, the CDR3 is TGTGCCAGCAGCTTAGACGGGGGGAGCTCCTACGAGCAGTACTTC.

This clone was counted between two and nine times. The rearrangement links TRBV12-5 to TRBJ1-1, with D perhaps TRBD1 (5 bases). V was pared by 6 bases and J by 1 base, with 12 bases between. Germline CDR1 LGHNT, CDR2 FRNRAP. CDR3 length equals 14 residues. The CDR3 DNA is TGTGCTAGTGGCCGCGACAGTACGAACACTGAAGCTTTCTTT. Its translation: CASGRDSTNTEAFF.

J is TRBJ2-6 and V is TRBV7-9; D unresolved. The germline CDR1 and CDR2 sequences are SEHNR and FQNEAQ (reference sequence). The V gene lost 0 bases and the J gene lost 0 bases, with 3 bases spanning the gap. The CDR3 length is 15 residues. The CDR3: CASSLARSGANVLTF. DNA of the CDR3: TGTGCCAGCAGCTTAGCGCGCTCTGGGGCCAACGTCCTGACTTTC.

This rearrangement joins TRBV5-1 to TRBJ2-5; D is uncertain. Looked up from germline, CDR1 is SGHRS and CDR2 is YFSETQ. V lost 4 bases to trimming and J lost 5 bases, with 15 bases between them. The CDR3 is 14 residues long. The DNA for the CDR3 is TGCGCCAGCAGCCCTACCGTCCCGAGGGAGACCCAGTACTTC. Its protein product is CASSPTVPRETQYF.

This chain connects TRBV9 to TRBJ1-6; 7 bases map to TRBD1. There are 14 residues in the CDR3. Trimming took 2 bases from V and 6 from J; bases not matched to a gene: 2. Germline lookup yields CDR1 SGDLS and CDR2 YYNGEE. The CDR3 loop is CASSVRQGNSPLHF. CDR3 DNA sequence: TGTGCCAGCAGCGTGAGACAGGGTAATTCACCCCTCCACTTT. Filled out from reference TRBV9 and TRBJ1-6, the complete variable domain reads DSGVTQTPKHLITATGQRVTLRCSPRSGDLSVYWYQQSLDQGLQFLIQYYNGEERAKGNILERFSAQQFPDLHSELNLSSLELGDSALYFCASSVRQGNSPLHFGNGTRLTVT.

This clone showed up just a few times. CDR3 bases: TGTGCCAGCAGCTCAGGGGAAGGAGATACGCAGTATTTT. This codes for CASSSGEGDTQYF. The rearrangement uses TRBV7-9 and TRBJ2-3; possible D gene TRBD1, 6 bases. CDR1 and CDR2 from the germline V gene are SEHNR and FQNEAQ (reference sequence). The CDR3 is made up of 13 amino acids. Deletions cut 4 bases from V and 5 bases from J, with 10 bases between. Together with reference TRBV7-9 and TRBJ2-3, the CDR3 gives the full variable domain: DTGVSQNPRHKITKRGQNVTFRCDPISEHNRLYWYRQTLGQGPEFLTYFQNEAQLEKSRLLSDRFSAERPKGSFSTLEIQRTEQGDSAMYLCASSSGEGDTQYFGPGTRLTVL.

The V call is TRBV30, the J call TRBJ1-2; the match to TRBD1 covers 8 bases. The CDR3 extends over 13 amino acids. The V gene's germline CDR1 is GTSNPN and CDR2 SVGIG (reference sequence). Trimming at V came to 7 bases and at J to 3 bases, leaving 7 bases not matched to a gene. DNA of the CDR3: TGTGCCTTACTGACAGGGGTCTACTATGGCTACACCTTC. It encodes CALLTGVYYGYTF.

This clone occurred a few times. The rearrangement uses TRBV19 and TRBJ1-6; 9 nucleotides line up with TRBD1. Germline assignment: CDR1 LNHDA and CDR2 SQIVND (reference sequence). J lost 10 bases, V lost 7 bases, and 5 bases had no gene match. The CDR3 runs to 13 residues. CDR3 DNA: TGTGCCAGTAATCGACAGGGGGTCTCACCCCTCCACTTT. Translation gives CASNRQGVSPLHF.

The rearrangement uses TRBV27 and TRBJ2-7; maybe TRBD2 (6 bases). V was cut by 2 bases and J by 3 bases, with 11 bases left in between. CDR1 MNHEY and CDR2 SMNVEV come from the germline V gene (reference sequence). There are 14 residues in the CDR3. The DNA of the CDR3 is TGTGCCAGCAGTTTAGCTCGGGGGAACTACGAGCAGTACTTC. Protein product: CASSLARGNYEQYF.

This clone was picked up a small number of times. The rearrangement joins TRBV5-6 to TRBJ1-6; no definite D call. The CDR3 length is 13 residues. Germline loops: CDR1 SGHDT, CDR2 YYEEEE. The V end was cut by 3 bases, the J end by 7 bases, with 8 bases between. The CDR3 is CASSSASNSPLHF. The DNA of the CDR3 is TGTGCCAGCAGCTCCGCGTCAAATTCACCCCTCCACTTT.

In this sample, this clone turned up once. Here the CDR3 reads CASSYSQGARTYEQYF. The CDR3 region has the DNA TGTGCCAGCAGTTACTCCCAGGGGGCCCGGACTTACGAGCAGTACTTC. V is TRBV6-5 and J is TRBJ2-5, with 8 bases identical to TRBD1. TRBJ2-7 matches the DNA end more closely, so the J call is doubtful. Germline-derived CDR1 and CDR2 are MNHEY and SVGAGI. CDR3 size: 16 residues.

The rearrangement links TRBV2 to TRBJ1-1; no firm D call. Trimming shortened V by 4 bases and J by 7 bases, and 7 bases separated the two germline ends. The germline V gene encodes CDR1 SNHLY and CDR2 FYNNEI. This CDR3 region has 11 residues. In nucleotides, the CDR3 is TGTGCCAGCAGTGCAGTTATTGAAGCTTTCTTT. Its translation is CASSAVIEAFF.

The chain employs TRBV9 and TRBJ2-3, with 7 bases lining up with TRBD2. The CDR3 spans 14 residues. In germline, CDR1 is SGDLS, CDR2 YYNGEE. Trimming cost V 0 bases and J 6 bases; bases outside gene matches: 4. The CDR3 spells CASSVAGGADTQYF. The CDR3 DNA reads TGTGCCAGCAGCGTAGCGGGGGGAGCGGATACGCAGTATTTT.